This T cell receptor beta chain came from a study of T cell repertoires in ileal Crohn's disease. Study-wide background: Median disease duration was roughly 7.9 years; 35% smoked at surgery. Every patient was operated on for stricturing (approximately 60%) or penetrating (approximately 40%) complications.

This CDR3 has 14 residues. Trimming shortened V by 4 bases and J by 0 bases, and 10 bases separated the two germline ends. Per the germline V gene, CDR1 is MNHEY and CDR2 is SMNVEV (reference sequence). Details on this clone: Its matching antigen is unknown.

Sequencing was performed with immunoSEQ multiplex PCR; in TCRdb, only in-frame clones are kept and a portion is missing. The table has about 14,000 clones, nearly 85% seen once. Study-wide results and limits: Mucosal expansions were suggested to be mainly CD8 T cells.

Sequencing was done on a sample of ileal tissue. The chain couples TRBV27 to TRBJ2-7; a weak D match, TRBD2 (5 bases). The TCR sequence derives from an adult with Crohn's disease. The CDR3 nucleotides read TGTGCCAGCAGTTCCCCTCGGGACTCCTACGAGCAGTACTTC. Encoded protein: CASSSPRDSYEQYF.